Each of the 26 T cell receptor beta chains below was sequenced from the same sample in a study of T cell responses to AZD1222 COVID-19 vaccine. Generated by immunoSEQ multiplex PCR, the TCRdb table keeps only in-frame clones and is missing some. Of more than 150,000 clones listed, around nine tenths were seen once; the top ten hold approximately 1.5%. The starting material was peripheral blood, obtained 28 days after the second AZD1222 dose. These receptors all come from an adult who received the AZD1222 COVID-19 vaccine.

This sequence joins TRBV14 and TRBJ2-7; D gene uncertain. Between the trimmed V and J ends, which lost 3 bases and 8 bases, there was a span of 11 bases. The CDR3 is 12 residues long. CDR1 is SGHDN, CDR2 FVKESK, per germline. The CDR3 is CASSQGFSKQYF. Here the CDR3 DNA reads TGTGCCAGCAGCCAGGGTTTTAGTAAGCAGTACTTC.

The chain links TRBV9 to TRBJ2-6, with 10 bases fitting TRBD1. This CDR3 has 20 residues. CDR1 is SGDLS and CDR2 is YYNGEE in the germline V gene. J gave up 2 bases and V 3 bases, and 14 bases lay outside the gene matches. The CDR3 nucleotides read TGTGCCAGCAGCGCAGACCTGACGACAGGGGGCGCAGCTGGGGCCAACGTCCTGACTTTC. Protein: CASSADLTTGGAAGANVLTF.

The rearrangement links TRBV9 to TRBJ2-2; D ambiguous. There are 13 residues in the CDR3. Germline V CDR1 and CDR2: SGDLS, YYNGEE. V lost 1 base and J 6 bases, leaving 7 bases between the germline ends. The CDR3 is CASSVPRPGELFF. In DNA form, the CDR3 reads TGTGCCAGCAGCGTACCGCGACCCGGGGAGCTGTTTTTT.

CDR3 residues: CASSLQTGGLAFF. CDR3 DNA sequence: TGTGCCAGCAGCCTTCAAACAGGGGGCCTAGCTTTCTTT. The chain links TRBV7-2 to TRBJ1-1, with 9 bases that match TRBD1. The CDR3 has 13 amino acids. Germline CDR1 SGHTA, CDR2 FQGNSA. V shed 5 bases and J 10 bases; nucleotides not matched to a gene: 8.

The chain recombines TRBV4-1 with TRBJ1-2, with D unresolved. This CDR3 contains 16 residues. The V end lost 1 base, the J end lost 5 bases, and 17 bases lay between the germline ends. Per germline, CDR1 MGHRA and CDR2 YSYEKL. The CDR3: CASSQGESAAAYGYTF. For the CDR3, the DNA is TGCGCCAGCAGCCAAGGGGAGTCAGCAGCGGCTTATGGCTACACCTTC.

This chain uses TRBV6-2 or TRBV6-3 with TRBJ1-5, with D uncertain. This CDR3 spans 18 amino acids. V gave up 0 bases and J gave up 0 bases, with 15 bases separating them. Germline V gene data show CDR1 as MNHEY and CDR2 as SVGEGT. This chain's CDR3 is CASSYSGLRYYSNQPQHF. The CDR3 DNA is TGTGCCAGCAGTTACTCGGGGTTAAGGTACTATAGCAATCAGCCCCAGCATTTT.

The chain carries TRBV4-1 and TRBJ2-7; D remains ambiguous. Germline assignment: CDR1 MGHRA and CDR2 YSYEKL. The CDR3 extends over 15 amino acids. With 4 bases removed from V and 0 bases from J, the gap between germline ends came to 13 bases. In DNA, the CDR3 is TGCGCCAGCAGCCGCGACCTTTGGAGCTCCTACGAGCAGTACTTC. Translation: CASSRDLWSSYEQYF.

The chain combines TRBV4-1 with TRBJ1-2; TRBD1 matches at 9 bases. Germline trimming cut 3 bases from V and 8 bases from J; bases unmatched to any gene: 10. CDR3 length: 15 residues. Germline V gives CDR1 MGHRA, CDR2 YSYEKL. The CDR3: CASSHSRDRVGGYTF. The CDR3 bases are TGCGCCAGCAGCCACTCCCGGGACAGGGTGGGGGGCTACACCTTC.

CDR3 amino acids: CASSEWGGQDTQYF. CDR3 nucleotide sequence: TGTGCCAGCAGTGAGTGGGGGGGCCAAGATACGCAGTATTTT. The rearrangement links TRBV25-1 to TRBJ2-3, with D perhaps TRBD2 (7 bases). With 3 bases removed from V and 5 bases from J, the gap between germline ends came to 12 bases. The length of the CDR3 is 14 residues. Germline V gene sequence: CDR1 MGHDK, CDR2 SYGVNS.

The chain is built from TRBV5-1 and TRBJ2-3; D may be TRBD1 or TRBD2 (5 bases each). CDR3 length: 18 amino acids. Germline V CDR1 and CDR2: SGHRS, YFSETQ. V lost 0 bases, J lost 4 bases, and 21 bases lay in between. CDR3 loop: CASSLGRSGTGNADTQYF. In nucleotides, the CDR3 is TGCGCCAGCAGCTTGGGTAGATCGGGGACCGGTAACGCAGATACGCAGTATTTT. Full variable domain (missing parts from reference TRBV5-1 and TRBJ2-3): KAGVTQTPRYLIKTRGQQVTLSCSPISGHRSVSWYQQTPGQGLQFLFEYFSETQRNKGNFPGRFSGRQFSNSRSEMNVSTLELGDSALYLCASSLGRSGTGNADTQYFGPGTRLTVL.

This clone was detected once. V usage is TRBV18 and J usage is TRBJ1-2; 8 bases match TRBD1. The CDR3 consists of 13 residues. The germline V gene has CDR1 KGHSH and CDR2 LQKENI. Trimming removed 3 bases from V and 6 bases from J; junction bases left unmatched: 3. As DNA, the CDR3 is TGTGCCAGCTCACCCGACAGGGGACATGGCTACACCTTC. Residues: CASSPDRGHGYTF.

The V gene is TRBV3-1 (or the pseudogene TRBV3-2), the J gene TRBJ2-1; D unclear. CDR1 is LGHDT, CDR2 YNNKEL, per germline (reference sequence). This CDR3 region has 15 residues. V was clipped by 6 bases and J by 0 bases, with 12 bases between them. The CDR3 DNA is TGTGCCAGCAGTCCCAGAATGACCTCCTACAATGAGCAGTTCTTC. Translating gives CASSPRMTSYNEQFF.

The V gene is TRBV2, the J gene TRBJ2-1; D is uncertain. The CDR3 has 12 amino acids. Germline lookup yields CDR1 SNHLY and CDR2 FYNNEI. The V end was cut by 6 bases, the J end by 8 bases, with 11 bases between. Here the CDR3 DNA reads TGTGCCAGCAGAGAGTCTGTCCATGAGCAGTTCTTC. This translates into CASRESVHEQFF.

The chain recombines TRBV7-6 with TRBJ2-1; TRBD2 is a possible D gene (7 bases). This CDR3 has 11 residues. V gave up 8 bases and J gave up 9 bases, with 11 bases separating them. Germline CDR1 is SGHVS and CDR2 is FNYEAQ. The CDR3 DNA reads TGTGCCAGCCCGGGGGGCCGTGAGCAGTTCTTC. Translated: CASPGGREQFF. The full variable domain, rest sourced from reference TRBV7-6 and TRBJ2-1, is GAGVSQSPRYKVTKRGQDVALRCDPISGHVSLYWYRQALGQGPEFLTYFNYEAQQDKSGLPNDRFSAERPEGSISTLTIQRTEQRDSAMYRCASPGGREQFFGPGTRLTVL.

The rearrangement links TRBV4-1 to TRBJ2-7; 8 bases align to TRBD2. The V and J ends lost 1 base and 10 bases, in that order; junction bases with no gene match: 6. The germline V gene encodes CDR1 MGHRA and CDR2 YSYEKL. The CDR3 spans 13 residues. In nucleotides, the CDR3 is TGCGCCAGCAGCCAAGTGGCGGGAGGCCCCCAGTACTTC. It translates to CASSQVAGGPQYF.

This clone occurred once. V and J are TRBV18 and TRBJ1-1; D call uncertain. CDR1 and CDR2 from the germline V gene are KGHSH and LQKENI. V was pared by 6 bases and J by 0 bases, with 11 bases between. The CDR3 contains 14 residues. CDR3 bases: TGTGCCAGCTCTCCTAATAACCTGAACACTGAAGCTTTCTTT. Its translation is CASSPNNLNTEAFF.

The J gene is TRBJ2-2, the V gene TRBV4-1; 9 bases match TRBD2. Unmatched junction bases numbered 9, after V lost 3 bases and J lost 4 bases. There are 17 residues in the CDR3. Germline-derived CDR1 and CDR2 are MGHRA and YSYEKL. Here the CDR3 reads CASSQTVAGVRTGELFF. The DNA of the CDR3 is TGCGCCAGCAGCCAGACAGTAGCGGGAGTTCGCACCGGGGAGCTGTTTTTT.

V gene TRBV15 combines with J gene TRBJ1-2; 10 nucleotides line up with TRBD1. The CDR3 length is 15 residues. Germline V lookup: CDR1 LNHNV, CDR2 YYDKDF (reference sequence). J lost 7 bases, V lost 5 bases, and 10 bases had no gene match. The CDR3 region has the DNA TGTGCCACCAGCCCGGGGTCGGGACAGGGGCTTGGCTACACCTTC. It encodes CATSPGSGQGLGYTF.

The chain employs TRBV24-1 and TRBJ1-2; D unclear. V lost 7 bases and J lost 0, with 8 bases in between. CDR3 length equals 13 residues. The germline V gene has CDR1 KGHDR and CDR2 SFDVKD. CDR3 bases: TGTGCCACCAGCGCGGGTTCTAACTATGGCTACACCTTC. Its protein is CATSAGSNYGYTF.

The V gene is TRBV5-4, the J gene TRBJ2-5; TRBD2 matches at 7 bases. CDR3 length equals 13 residues. V dropped 3 bases and J dropped 4; count of bases not matched to a gene: 3. The germline V gene encodes CDR1 SGHNT and CDR2 YYREEE (reference sequence). CDR3 residues: CASSWGGRETQYF. CDR3 coding DNA: TGTGCCAGCAGCTGGGGGGGGAGAGAGACCCAGTACTTC.

This chain joins TRBV19 and TRBJ1-4, with TRBD1 matching 7 bases. The CDR3 has 15 amino acids. V trimming: 9 bases; J trimming: 1 base; junction bases outside the gene matches: 8. CDR1 and CDR2 from the germline V gene are LNHDA and SQIVND (reference sequence). CDR3 amino acids: CASTGTALTNEKLFF. As DNA, the CDR3 is TGTGCCAGCACCGGGACAGCCCTAACTAATGAAAAACTGTTTTTT. Together with reference TRBV19 and TRBJ1-4, the CDR3 gives the full variable domain: DGGITQSPKYLFRKEGQNVTLSCEQNLNHDAMYWYRQDPGQGLRLIYYSQIVNDFQKGDIAEGYSVSREKKESFPLTVTSAQKNPTAFYLCASTGTALTNEKLFFGSGTQLSVL.

V is TRBV28 and J is TRBJ1-5, with D possibly matching TRBD1 (6 bases). The CDR3 has 13 residues. Looked up from germline, CDR1 is MDHEN and CDR2 is SYDVKM. Here the CDR3 reads CATTGSRGQPQHF. Here the CDR3 DNA reads TGTGCTACTACAGGGTCAAGAGGGCAGCCCCAGCATTTT.

The gene calls are TRBV19 and TRBJ1-2; D call uncertain. The V gene's germline CDR1 is LNHDA and CDR2 SQIVND (reference sequence). With 3 bases removed from V and 6 bases from J, the gap between germline ends came to 14 bases. The CDR3 is made up of 14 amino acids. The CDR3 region has the DNA TGTGCCAGTAGTATTGGACGGCCGCCTGATGGCTACACCTTC. Amino acid sequence: CASSIGRPPDGYTF.

The J gene is TRBJ2-1, the V gene TRBV19; 10 positions agree with TRBD1. This CDR3 is built from 12 residues. Per germline, CDR1 LNHDA and CDR2 SQIVND (reference sequence). With V trimmed by 3 bases and J by 12 bases, 2 bases remained unmatched. CDR3 sequence reads: CASSIGTGVQFF. The DNA for the CDR3 is TGTGCCAGTAGTATCGGGACAGGGGTGCAGTTCTTC.

This chain links TRBV6-6 with TRBJ1-2; 9 nucleotides match TRBD1. Germline CDR1 is MNHNY and CDR2 is SVGAGI (reference sequence). The CDR3 length is 15 residues. V gave up 5 bases and J gave up 9 bases; unmatched junction bases: 13. The CDR3 spells CASSPRTGVYGSYTF. In nucleotides, the CDR3 is TGTGCCAGCAGTCCGCGGACAGGGGTTTACGGGAGCTACACCTTC.

The CDR3: CAWSVHGRGIYGYTF. The CDR3 bases are TGTGCCTGGAGTGTACATGGCAGGGGAATCTATGGCTACACCTTC. V gene TRBV30 combines with J gene TRBJ1-2, with D tentatively TRBD1 (6 bases). The CDR3 sequence is 15 residues long. V was shortened by 0 bases and J by 4 bases, with 15 bases between the two germline ends. The germline V gene has CDR1 GTSNPN and CDR2 SVGIG (reference sequence).